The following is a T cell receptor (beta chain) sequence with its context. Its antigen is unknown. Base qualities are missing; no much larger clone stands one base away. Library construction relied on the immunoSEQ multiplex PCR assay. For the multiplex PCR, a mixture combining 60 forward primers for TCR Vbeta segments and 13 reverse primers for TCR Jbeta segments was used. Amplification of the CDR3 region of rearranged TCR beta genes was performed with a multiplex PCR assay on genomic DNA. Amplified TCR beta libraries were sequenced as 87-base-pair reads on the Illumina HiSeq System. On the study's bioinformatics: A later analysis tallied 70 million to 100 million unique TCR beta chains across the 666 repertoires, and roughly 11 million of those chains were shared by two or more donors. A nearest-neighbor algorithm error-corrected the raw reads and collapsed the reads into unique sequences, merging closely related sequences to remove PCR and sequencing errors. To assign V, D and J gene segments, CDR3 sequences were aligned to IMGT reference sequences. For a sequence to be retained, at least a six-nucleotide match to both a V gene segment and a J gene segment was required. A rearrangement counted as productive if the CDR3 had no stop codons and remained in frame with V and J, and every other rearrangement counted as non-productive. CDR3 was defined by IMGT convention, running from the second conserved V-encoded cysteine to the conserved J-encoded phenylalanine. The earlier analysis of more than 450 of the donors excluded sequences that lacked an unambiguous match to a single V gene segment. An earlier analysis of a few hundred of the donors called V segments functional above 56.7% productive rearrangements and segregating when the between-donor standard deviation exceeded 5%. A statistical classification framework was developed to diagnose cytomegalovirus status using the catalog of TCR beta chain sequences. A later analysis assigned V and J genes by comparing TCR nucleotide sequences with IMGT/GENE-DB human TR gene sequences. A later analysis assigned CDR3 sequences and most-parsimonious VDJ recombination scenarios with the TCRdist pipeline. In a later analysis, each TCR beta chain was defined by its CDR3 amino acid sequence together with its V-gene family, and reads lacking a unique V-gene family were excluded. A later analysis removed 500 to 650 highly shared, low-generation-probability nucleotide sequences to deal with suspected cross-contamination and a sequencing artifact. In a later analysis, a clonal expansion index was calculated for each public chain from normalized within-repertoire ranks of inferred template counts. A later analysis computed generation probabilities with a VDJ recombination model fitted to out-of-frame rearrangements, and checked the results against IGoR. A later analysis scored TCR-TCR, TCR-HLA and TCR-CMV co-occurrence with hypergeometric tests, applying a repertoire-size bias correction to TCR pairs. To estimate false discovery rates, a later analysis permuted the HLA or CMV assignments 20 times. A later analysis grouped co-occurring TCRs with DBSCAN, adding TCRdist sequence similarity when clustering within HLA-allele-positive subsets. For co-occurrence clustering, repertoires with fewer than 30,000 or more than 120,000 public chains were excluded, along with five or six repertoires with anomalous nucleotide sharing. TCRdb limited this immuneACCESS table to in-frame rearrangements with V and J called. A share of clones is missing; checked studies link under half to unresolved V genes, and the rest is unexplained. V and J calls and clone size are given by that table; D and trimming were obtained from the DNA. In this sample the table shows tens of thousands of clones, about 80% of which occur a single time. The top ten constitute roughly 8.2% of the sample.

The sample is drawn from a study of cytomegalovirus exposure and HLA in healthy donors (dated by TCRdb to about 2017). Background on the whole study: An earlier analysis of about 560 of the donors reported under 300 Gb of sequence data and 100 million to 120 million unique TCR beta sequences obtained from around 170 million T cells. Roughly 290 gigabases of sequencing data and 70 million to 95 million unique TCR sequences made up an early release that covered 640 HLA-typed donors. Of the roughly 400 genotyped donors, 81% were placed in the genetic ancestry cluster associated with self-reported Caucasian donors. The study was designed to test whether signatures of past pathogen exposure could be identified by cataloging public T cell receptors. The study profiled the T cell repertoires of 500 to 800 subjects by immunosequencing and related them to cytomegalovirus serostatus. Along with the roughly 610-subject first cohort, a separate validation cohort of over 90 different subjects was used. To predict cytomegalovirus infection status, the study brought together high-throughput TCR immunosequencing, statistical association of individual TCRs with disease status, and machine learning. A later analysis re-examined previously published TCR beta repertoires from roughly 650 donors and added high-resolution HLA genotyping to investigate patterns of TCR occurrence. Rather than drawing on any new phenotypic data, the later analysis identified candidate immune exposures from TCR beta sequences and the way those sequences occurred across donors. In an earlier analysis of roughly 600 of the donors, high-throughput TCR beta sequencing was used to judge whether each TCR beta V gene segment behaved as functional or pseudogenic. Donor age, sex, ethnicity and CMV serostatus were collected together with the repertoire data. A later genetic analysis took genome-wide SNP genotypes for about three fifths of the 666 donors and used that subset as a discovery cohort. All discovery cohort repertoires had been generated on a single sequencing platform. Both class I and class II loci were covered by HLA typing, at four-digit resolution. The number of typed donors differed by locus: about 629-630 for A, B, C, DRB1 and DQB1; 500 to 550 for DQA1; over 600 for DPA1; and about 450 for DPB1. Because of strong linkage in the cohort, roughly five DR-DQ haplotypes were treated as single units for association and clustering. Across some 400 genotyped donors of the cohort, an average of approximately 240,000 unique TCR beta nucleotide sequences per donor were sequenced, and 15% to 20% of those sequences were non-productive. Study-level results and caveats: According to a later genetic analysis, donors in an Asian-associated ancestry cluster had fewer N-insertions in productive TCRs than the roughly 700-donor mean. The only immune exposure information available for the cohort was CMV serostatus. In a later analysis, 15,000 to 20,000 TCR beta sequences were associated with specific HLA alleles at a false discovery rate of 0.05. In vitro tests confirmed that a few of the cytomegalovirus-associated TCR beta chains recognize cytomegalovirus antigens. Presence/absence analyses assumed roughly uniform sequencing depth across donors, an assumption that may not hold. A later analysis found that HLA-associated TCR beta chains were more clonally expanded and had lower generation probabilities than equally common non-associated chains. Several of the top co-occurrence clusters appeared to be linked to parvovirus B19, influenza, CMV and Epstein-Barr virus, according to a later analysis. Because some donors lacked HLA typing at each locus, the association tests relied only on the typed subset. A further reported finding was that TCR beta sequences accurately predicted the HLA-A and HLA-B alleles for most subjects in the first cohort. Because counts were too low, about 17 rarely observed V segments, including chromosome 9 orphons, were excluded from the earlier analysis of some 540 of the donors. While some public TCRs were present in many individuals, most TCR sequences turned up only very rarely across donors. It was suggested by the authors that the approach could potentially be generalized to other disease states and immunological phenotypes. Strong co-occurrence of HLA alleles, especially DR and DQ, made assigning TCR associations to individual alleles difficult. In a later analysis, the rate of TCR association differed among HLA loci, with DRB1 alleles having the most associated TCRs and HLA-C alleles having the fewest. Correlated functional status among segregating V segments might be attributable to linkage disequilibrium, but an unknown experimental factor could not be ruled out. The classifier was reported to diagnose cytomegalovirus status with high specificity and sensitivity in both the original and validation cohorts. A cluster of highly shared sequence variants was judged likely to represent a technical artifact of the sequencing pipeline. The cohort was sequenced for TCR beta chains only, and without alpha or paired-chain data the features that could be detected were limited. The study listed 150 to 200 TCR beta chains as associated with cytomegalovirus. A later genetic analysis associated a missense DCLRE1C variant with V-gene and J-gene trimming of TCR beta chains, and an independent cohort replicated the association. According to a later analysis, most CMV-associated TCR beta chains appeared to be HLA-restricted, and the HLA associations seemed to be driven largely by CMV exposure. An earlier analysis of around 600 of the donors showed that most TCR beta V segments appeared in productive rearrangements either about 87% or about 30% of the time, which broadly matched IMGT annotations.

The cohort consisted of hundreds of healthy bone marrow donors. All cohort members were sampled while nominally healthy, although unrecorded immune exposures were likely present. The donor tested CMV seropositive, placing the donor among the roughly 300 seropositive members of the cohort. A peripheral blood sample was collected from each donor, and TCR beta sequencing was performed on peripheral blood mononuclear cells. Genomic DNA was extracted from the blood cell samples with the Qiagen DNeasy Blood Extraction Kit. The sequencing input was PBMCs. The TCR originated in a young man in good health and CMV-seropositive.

At the DNA level, the sequence is TGTGCCAGCAGAATAAAGACAGTCCTTAACTATGGCTACACCTTC. It encodes CASRIKTVLNYGYTF. The sequence links TRBV2 to TRBJ1-2, and TRBD1 may be the D gene, going by 5 matching bases. Its CDR3 holds 15 amino acids, cysteine through phenylalanine. Kept here is only the CDR3 DNA, which spans 45 bases and is read in frame from base 1. CDR1 SNHLY and CDR2 FYNNEI are derived from the germline V gene. Trimming costs V 6 bases and J 1 base, and their ends lie 15 bases apart.